This paragraph covers one T cell receptor (beta chain) sequence. Its antigen is as yet unknown. This sample is drawn from a study of cytomegalovirus exposure and HLA in healthy donors. Notes on the study in general: The tendency of first-cohort TCR clusters to co-occur in the 120 validation repertoires was identified by a subsequent analysis.

The germline CDR1 and CDR2 sequences are SEHNR and FQNEAQ (reference sequence). Losses at the gene ends were 2 bases for V and 6 bases for J; bases not matched to a gene: 3. The CDR3 is 13 amino acids. Libraries were prepared by immunoSEQ multiplex PCR; TCRdb keeps only in-frame clonotypes and omits some of them. The repertoire consists of around 300,000 clones, with nearly 90% occurring once and the leading ten covering roughly 0.88%. Sequencing was performed on PBMCs. The genes are TRBV7-9 and TRBJ1-2; 7 positions agree with TRBD1. This TCR was sampled from a man younger than 40 in good health and CMV-seronegative. Here the CDR3 DNA reads TGTGCCAGCAGCTTAAGGGGGCCTAATGGCTACACCTTC. It translates to CASSLRGPNGYTF.